A selection of T cell receptor beta chains follows, all from one sample in a study of shared clonotypes between healthy human individuals. Profiling relied on immunoSEQ multiplex PCR, and the TCRdb table lists in-frame clones only, not all of them. Of roughly 1,000,000 clones in the sample, 70% to 80% were seen once. The sample comprised memory CD4+ T cells from PBMCs. The receptors stem from a man between 18 and 29 years old in good health. Some clones in this sample may be carry-over from other donors' samples. Both conserved end residues are part of each CDR3. Each record gives: J gene, V gene, CDR3 length, CDR3 protein.

j_gene: TRBJ2-5
v_gene: TRBV13
len: 13
CDR3aa: CASSLGVRETQYF

j_gene: TRBJ1-5
v_gene: TRBV19
len: 13
CDR3aa: CASSRTAEQPQHF

j_gene: TRBJ2-6
v_gene: TRBV5-6
len: 13
CDR3aa: CASTFYGANVLTF

j_gene: TRBJ2-1
v_gene: TRBV5-1
len: 14
CDR3aa: CASSSPWGPNEQFF

j_gene: TRBJ1-2
v_gene: TRBV14
len: 14
CDR3aa: CASNQKLANYGYTF

j_gene: TRBJ1-1
v_gene: TRBV30
len: 12
CDR3aa: CAWSVPWGEAFF

j_gene: TRBJ1-2
v_gene: TRBV7-2
len: 15
CDR3aa: CASSEAGGGGYGYTF

j_gene: TRBJ1-2
v_gene: TRBV30
len: 13
CDR3aa: CAWRGVGFYGYTF

j_gene: TRBJ2-5
v_gene: TRBV21-1
len: 17
CDR3aa: CASSNLRDRGLFETQYF

j_gene: TRBJ2-7
v_gene: TRBV6-5
len: 15
CDR3aa: CASSLQGLGDYEQYF

j_gene: TRBJ1-2
v_gene: TRBV4-1
len: 16
CDR3aa: CASSPAPPGDNYGYTF

j_gene: TRBJ2-3
v_gene: TRBV12-5
len: 14
CDR3aa: CASGLAEGLDTQYF

j_gene: TRBJ2-7
v_gene: TRBV28
len: 15
CDR3aa: CASSGRDGYSYEQYF

j_gene: TRBJ2-5
v_gene: TRBV5-6
len: 14
CDR3aa: CASSRRSWGETQYF

j_gene: TRBJ2-7
v_gene: TRBV7-2
len: 16
CDR3aa: CASSSSLAASSYEQYF

j_gene: TRBJ2-7
v_gene: TRBV19
len: 16
CDR3aa: CASSGTGQGRNYEQYF

j_gene: TRBJ2-3
v_gene: TRBV5-1
len: 13
CDR3aa: CASSLQGFDTQYF

j_gene: TRBJ2-7
v_gene: TRBV5-1
len: 14
CDR3aa: CASSLRTGYYEQYF

j_gene: TRBJ2-2
v_gene: TRBV5-4
len: 15
CDR3aa: CASSLFGTNTGELFF

j_gene: TRBJ2-1
v_gene: TRBV7-7
len: 18
CDR3aa: CASSATELAGVFYNEQFF

j_gene: TRBJ2-1
v_gene: TRBV9
len: 13
CDR3aa: CASSGELVSEQFF

j_gene: TRBJ2-7
v_gene: TRBV28
len: 11
CDR3aa: CASTGGYEQYF

j_gene: TRBJ2-4
v_gene: TRBV2
len: 13
CDR3aa: CASMRVGAGIQYF

j_gene: TRBJ2-5
v_gene: TRBV18
len: 15
CDR3aa: CASSPQKRVEETQYF

j_gene: TRBJ2-1
v_gene: TRBV29-1
len: 14
CDR3aa: CSSRQLAGGDEQFF

j_gene: TRBJ1-2
v_gene: TRBV2
len: 12
CDR3aa: CASSDRTGGYTF

j_gene: TRBJ2-5
v_gene: TRBV9
len: 16
CDR3aa: CASSVEWREGRETQYF

j_gene: TRBJ2-7
v_gene: TRBV27
len: 17
CDR3aa: CASSPIVPRDRPYEQYF

j_gene: TRBJ1-6
v_gene: TRBV30
len: 13
CDR3aa: CAWNWGINSPLHF

j_gene: TRBJ2-6
v_gene: TRBV18
len: 16
CDR3aa: CASSKWEFSGANVLTF

j_gene: TRBJ2-7
v_gene: TRBV7-9
len: 11
CDR3aa: CASSLSYEQYF

j_gene: TRBJ2-1
v_gene: TRBV5-1
len: 16
CDR3aa: CASSLVPGTAYNEQFF

j_gene: TRBJ2-1
v_gene: TRBV7-9
len: 15
CDR3aa: CASSSSGRAYNEQFF

j_gene: TRBJ2-3
v_gene: TRBV7-3
len: 15
CDR3aa: CASSLEGTGPDTQYF

j_gene: TRBJ1-2
v_gene: TRBV10-3
len: 13
CDR3aa: CAISESTSFGYTF

j_gene: TRBJ2-1
v_gene: TRBV9
len: 15
CDR3aa: CASSVVSSAAIEQFF

j_gene: TRBJ2-5
v_gene: TRBV20-1
len: 11
CDR3aa: CSAMAGETQYF

j_gene: TRBJ2-5
v_gene: TRBV11-3
len: 15
CDR3aa: CASSLGGAVSGTQYF

j_gene: TRBJ1-1
v_gene: TRBV5-1
len: 15
CDR3aa: CASSLVTGGITEAFF

j_gene: TRBJ2-3
v_gene: TRBV11-2
len: 15
CDR3aa: CASSPRAGAVDTQYF

j_gene: TRBJ2-5
v_gene: TRBV10-1
len: 14
CDR3aa: CASSESEGAETQYF

j_gene: TRBJ2-1
v_gene: TRBV6-5
len: 15
CDR3aa: CASRGTSGAYNEQFF

j_gene: TRBJ2-7
v_gene: TRBV4-3
len: 17
CDR3aa: CASSQALLGGWGYEQYF

j_gene: TRBJ2-3
v_gene: TRBV27
len: 17
CDR3aa: CASSGLQGVTSTDTQYF

j_gene: TRBJ1-5
v_gene: TRBV28
len: 13
CDR3aa: CASSFEGVRPQHF

j_gene: TRBJ2-5
v_gene: TRBV6-6
len: 15
CDR3aa: CASSPPRGRAETQYF

j_gene: TRBJ2-2
v_gene: TRBV18
len: 15
CDR3aa: CASSPPGFNTGELFF

j_gene: TRBJ2-5
v_gene: TRBV29-1
len: 15
CDR3aa: CSVARLGRGRETQYF

j_gene: TRBJ2-7
v_gene: TRBV6-1
len: 14
CDR3aa: CASIWASGSYEQYF

j_gene: TRBJ2-7
v_gene: TRBV4-2
len: 15
CDR3aa: CASSQPASEPYEQYF

j_gene: TRBJ2-1
v_gene: TRBV29-1
len: 14
CDR3aa: CSGAQGSGYNEQFF